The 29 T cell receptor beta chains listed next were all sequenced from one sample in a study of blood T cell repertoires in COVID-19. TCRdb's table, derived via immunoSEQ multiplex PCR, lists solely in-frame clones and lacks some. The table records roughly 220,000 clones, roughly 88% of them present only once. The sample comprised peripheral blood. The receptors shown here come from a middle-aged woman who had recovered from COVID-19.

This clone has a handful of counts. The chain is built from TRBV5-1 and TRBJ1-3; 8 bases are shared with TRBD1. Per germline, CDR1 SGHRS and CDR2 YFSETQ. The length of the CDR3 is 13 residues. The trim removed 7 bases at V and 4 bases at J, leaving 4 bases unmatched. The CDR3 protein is CASGDRGGNTIYF. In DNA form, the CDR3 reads TGCGCCAGCGGCGACAGGGGAGGAAACACCATATATTTT.

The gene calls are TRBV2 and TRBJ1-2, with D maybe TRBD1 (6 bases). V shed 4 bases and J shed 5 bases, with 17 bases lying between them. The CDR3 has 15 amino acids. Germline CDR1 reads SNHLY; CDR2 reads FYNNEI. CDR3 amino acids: CASSVQGSLGYGYTF. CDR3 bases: TGTGCCAGCAGTGTACAGGGAAGTCTAGGGTATGGCTACACCTTC.

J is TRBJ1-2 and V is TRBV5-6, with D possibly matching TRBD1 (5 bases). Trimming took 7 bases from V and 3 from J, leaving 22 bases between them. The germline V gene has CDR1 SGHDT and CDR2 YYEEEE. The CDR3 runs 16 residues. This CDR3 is CASRSAGWGDYYGYTF. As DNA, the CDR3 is TGTGCCAGCCGCTCGGCGGGGTGGGGCGACTACTATGGCTACACCTTC.

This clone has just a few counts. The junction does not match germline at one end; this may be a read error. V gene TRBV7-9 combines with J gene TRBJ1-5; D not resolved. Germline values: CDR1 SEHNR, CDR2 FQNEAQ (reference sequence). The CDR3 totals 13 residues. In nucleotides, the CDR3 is TGTGCCAGCAGTTTAGGAGAAAATCAGCCCCAGCATTTT. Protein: CASSLGENQPQHF.

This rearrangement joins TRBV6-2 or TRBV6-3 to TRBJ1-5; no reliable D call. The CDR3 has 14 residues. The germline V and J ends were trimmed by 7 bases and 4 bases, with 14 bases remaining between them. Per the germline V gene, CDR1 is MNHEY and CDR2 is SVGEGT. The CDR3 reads CASTPTGMNQPQHF. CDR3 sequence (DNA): TGTGCCAGCACCCCGACCGGGATGAATCAGCCCCAGCATTTT.

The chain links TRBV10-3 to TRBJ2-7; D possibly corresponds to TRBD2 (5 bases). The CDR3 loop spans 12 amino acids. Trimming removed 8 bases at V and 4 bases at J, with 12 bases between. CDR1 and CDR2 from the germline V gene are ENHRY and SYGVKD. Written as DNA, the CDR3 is TGTGCCATCGCCGAGGCGGGTTACGAGCAGTACTTC. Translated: CAIAEAGYEQYF.

The CDR3 region is CASSLGARTDTQYF. For the CDR3, the DNA is TGCGCCAGCAGCTTGGGGGCGCGCACAGATACGCAGTATTTT. The chain couples TRBV5-1 to TRBJ2-3; no clear D. The CDR3 contains 14 residues. V lost 0 bases and J lost 1, with 6 bases in between. Germline-derived CDR1 and CDR2 are SGHRS and YFSETQ.

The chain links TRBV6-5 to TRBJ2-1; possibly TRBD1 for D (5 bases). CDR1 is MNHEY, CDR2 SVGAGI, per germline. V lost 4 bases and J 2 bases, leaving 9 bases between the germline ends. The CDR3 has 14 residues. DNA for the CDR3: TGTGCCAGCAGTTCAGGGAATACCTACAATGAGCAGTTCTTC. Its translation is CASSSGNTYNEQFF.

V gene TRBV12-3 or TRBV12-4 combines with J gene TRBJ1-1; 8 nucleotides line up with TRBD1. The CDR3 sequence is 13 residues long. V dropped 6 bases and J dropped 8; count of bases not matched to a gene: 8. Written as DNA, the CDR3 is TGTGCCAGCAGCCCCCGGGGGGACAGGGAAGCTTTCTTT. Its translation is CASSPRGDREAFF.

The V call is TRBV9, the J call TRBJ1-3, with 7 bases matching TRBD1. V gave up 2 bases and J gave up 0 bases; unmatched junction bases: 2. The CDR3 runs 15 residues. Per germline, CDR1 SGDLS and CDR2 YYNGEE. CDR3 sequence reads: CASSVGQDSGNTIYF. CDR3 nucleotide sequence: TGTGCCAGCAGCGTCGGACAGGACTCTGGAAACACCATATATTTT. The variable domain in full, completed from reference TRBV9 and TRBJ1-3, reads DSGVTQTPKHLITATGQRVTLRCSPRSGDLSVYWYQQSLDQGLQFLIQYYNGEERAKGNILERFSAQQFPDLHSELNLSSLELGDSALYFCASSVGQDSGNTIYFGEGSWLTVV.

Here the CDR3 reads CASSLDGTSNQPQHF. CDR3 nucleotides: TGCGCCAGCAGCTTGGATGGGACAAGTAATCAGCCCCAGCATTTT. The chain recombines TRBV5-1 with TRBJ1-5; D is possibly TRBD1 (6 bases). The CDR3 extends over 15 amino acids. Trimming cost V 0 bases and J 4 bases, with 11 bases left between them. CDR1 and CDR2 (germline): SGHRS, YFSETQ.

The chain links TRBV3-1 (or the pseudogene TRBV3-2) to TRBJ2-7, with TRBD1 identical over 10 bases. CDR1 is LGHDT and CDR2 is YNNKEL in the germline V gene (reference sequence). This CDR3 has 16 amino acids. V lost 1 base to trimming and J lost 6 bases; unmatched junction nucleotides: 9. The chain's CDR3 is CASSQVSWDRGGEQYF. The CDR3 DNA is TGTGCCAGCAGCCAAGTAAGTTGGGACAGGGGCGGCGAGCAGTACTTC.

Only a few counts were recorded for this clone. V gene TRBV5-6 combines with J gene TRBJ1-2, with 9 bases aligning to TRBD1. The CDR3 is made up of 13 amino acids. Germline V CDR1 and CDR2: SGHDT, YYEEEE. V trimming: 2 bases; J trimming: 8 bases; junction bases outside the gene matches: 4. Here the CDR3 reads CASSFGTGWGYTF. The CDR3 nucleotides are TGTGCCAGCAGCTTTGGGACAGGGTGGGGCTACACCTTC.

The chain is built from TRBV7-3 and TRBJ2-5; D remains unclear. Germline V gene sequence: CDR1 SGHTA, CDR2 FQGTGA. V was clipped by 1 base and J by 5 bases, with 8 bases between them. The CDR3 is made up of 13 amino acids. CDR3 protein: CASSLSVKETQYF. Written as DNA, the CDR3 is TGTGCCAGCAGCTTAAGCGTGAAGGAGACCCAGTACTTC.

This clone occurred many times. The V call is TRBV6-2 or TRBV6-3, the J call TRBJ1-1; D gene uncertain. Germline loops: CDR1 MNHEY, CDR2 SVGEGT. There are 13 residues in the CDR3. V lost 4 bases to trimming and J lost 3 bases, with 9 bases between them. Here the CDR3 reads CASSLERDTEAFF. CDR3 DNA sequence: TGTGCCAGCAGTTTAGAGCGGGACACTGAAGCTTTCTTT.

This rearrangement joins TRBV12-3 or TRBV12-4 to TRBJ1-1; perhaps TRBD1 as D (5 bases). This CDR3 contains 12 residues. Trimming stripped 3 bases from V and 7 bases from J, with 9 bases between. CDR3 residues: CASSFGGVEAFF. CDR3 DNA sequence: TGTGCCAGCAGTTTCGGGGGGGTTGAAGCTTTCTTT.

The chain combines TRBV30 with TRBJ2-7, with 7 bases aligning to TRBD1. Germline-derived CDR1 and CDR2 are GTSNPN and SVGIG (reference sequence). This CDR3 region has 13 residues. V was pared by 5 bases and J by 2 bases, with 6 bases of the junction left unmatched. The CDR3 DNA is TGTGCCTGGGCGAGGGGGCGCCCCTACGAGCAGTACTTC. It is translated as CAWARGRPYEQYF.

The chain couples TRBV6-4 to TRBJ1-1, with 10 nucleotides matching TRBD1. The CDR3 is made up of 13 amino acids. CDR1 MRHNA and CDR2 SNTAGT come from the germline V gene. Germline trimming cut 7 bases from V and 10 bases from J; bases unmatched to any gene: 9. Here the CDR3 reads CASKKTGGLAAFF. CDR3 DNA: TGTGCCAGCAAAAAGACAGGGGGCCTTGCAGCTTTCTTT.

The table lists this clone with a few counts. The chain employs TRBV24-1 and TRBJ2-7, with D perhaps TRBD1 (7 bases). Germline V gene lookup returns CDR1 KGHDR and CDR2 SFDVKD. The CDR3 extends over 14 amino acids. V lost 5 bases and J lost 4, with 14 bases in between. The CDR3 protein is CATSAGGGAYEQYF. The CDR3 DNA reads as TGTGCCACCAGTGCTGGAGGGGGCGCTTACGAGCAGTACTTC.

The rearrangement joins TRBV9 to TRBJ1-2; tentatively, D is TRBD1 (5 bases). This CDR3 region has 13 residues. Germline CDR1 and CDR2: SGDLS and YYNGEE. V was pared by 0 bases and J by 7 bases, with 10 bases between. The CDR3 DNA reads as TGTGCCAGCAGCGTAGGGGGGGAGAGTGGCTACACCTTC. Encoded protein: CASSVGGESGYTF.

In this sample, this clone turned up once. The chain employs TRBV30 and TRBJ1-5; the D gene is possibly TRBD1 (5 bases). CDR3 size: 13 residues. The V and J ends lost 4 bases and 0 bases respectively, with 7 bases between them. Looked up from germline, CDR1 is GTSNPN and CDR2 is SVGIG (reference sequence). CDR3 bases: TGTGCCTGGACAGGGAATAGCAATCAGCCCCAGCATTTT. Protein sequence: CAWTGNSNQPQHF. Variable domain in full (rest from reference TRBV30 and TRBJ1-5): SQTIHQWPATLVQPVGSPLSLECTVEGTSNPNLYWYRQAAGRGLQLLFYSVGIGQISSEVPQNLSASRPQDRQFILSSKKLLLSDSGFYLCAWTGNSNQPQHFGDGTRLSIL.

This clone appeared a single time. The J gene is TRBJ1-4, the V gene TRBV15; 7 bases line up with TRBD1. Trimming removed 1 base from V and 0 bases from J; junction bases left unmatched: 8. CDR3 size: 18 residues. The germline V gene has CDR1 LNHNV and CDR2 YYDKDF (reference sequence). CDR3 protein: CATSRVRQGLATNEKLFF. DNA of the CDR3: TGTGCCACCAGCAGAGTCCGACAGGGACTTGCAACTAATGAAAAACTGTTTTTT.

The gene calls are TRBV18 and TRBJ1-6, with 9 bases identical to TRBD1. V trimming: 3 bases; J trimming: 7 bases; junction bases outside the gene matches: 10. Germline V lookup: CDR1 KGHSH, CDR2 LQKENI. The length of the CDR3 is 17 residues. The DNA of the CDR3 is TGTGCCAGCTCACCCCGGGGACAGGGTCTTTCCAATTCACCCCTCCACTTT. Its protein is CASSPRGQGLSNSPLHF.

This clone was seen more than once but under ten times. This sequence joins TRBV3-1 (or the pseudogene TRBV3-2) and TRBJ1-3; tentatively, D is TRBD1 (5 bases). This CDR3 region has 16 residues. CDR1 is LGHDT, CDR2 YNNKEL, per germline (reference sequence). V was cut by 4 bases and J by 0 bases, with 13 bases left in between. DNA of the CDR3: TGTGCCAGCAGCCCTGAGTCAGGGAACTCTGGAAACACCATATATTTT. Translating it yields CASSPESGNSGNTIYF.

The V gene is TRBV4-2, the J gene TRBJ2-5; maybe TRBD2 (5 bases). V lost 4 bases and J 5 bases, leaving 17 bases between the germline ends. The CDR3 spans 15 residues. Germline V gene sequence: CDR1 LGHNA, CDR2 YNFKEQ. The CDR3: CASSPYSGERETQYF. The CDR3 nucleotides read TGTGCCAGCAGCCCCTACTCTGGGGAGCGGGAGACCCAGTACTTC.

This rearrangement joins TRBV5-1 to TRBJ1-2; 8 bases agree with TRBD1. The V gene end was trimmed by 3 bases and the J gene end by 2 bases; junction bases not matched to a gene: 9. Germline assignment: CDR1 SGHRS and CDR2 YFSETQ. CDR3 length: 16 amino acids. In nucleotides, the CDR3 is TGCGCCAGCAGCTGGAACCCGACAGGGGCGAACTATGGCTACACCTTC. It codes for CASSWNPTGANYGYTF. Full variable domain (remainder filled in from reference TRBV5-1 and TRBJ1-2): KAGVTQTPRYLIKTRGQQVTLSCSPISGHRSVSWYQQTPGQGLQFLFEYFSETQRNKGNFPGRFSGRQFSNSRSEMNVSTLELGDSALYLCASSWNPTGANYGYTFGSGTRLTVV.

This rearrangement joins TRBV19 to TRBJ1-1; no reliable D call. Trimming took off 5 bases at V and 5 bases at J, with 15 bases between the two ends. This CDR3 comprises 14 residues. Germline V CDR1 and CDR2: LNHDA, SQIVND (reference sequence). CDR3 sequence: CASSWWSQRTEAFF. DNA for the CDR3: TGTGCCAGTAGTTGGTGGAGCCAGCGAACTGAAGCTTTCTTT. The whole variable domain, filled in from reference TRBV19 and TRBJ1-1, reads DGGITQSPKYLFRKEGQNVTLSCEQNLNHDAMYWYRQDPGQGLRLIYYSQIVNDFQKGDIAEGYSVSREKKESFPLTVTSAQKNPTAFYLCASSWWSQRTEAFFGQGTRLTVV.

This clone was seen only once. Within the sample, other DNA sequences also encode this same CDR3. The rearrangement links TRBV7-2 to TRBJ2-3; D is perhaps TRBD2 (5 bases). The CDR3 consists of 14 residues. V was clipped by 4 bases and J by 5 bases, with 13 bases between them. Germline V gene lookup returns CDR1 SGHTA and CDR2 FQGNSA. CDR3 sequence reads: CASSSGPGGDTQYF. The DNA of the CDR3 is TGTGCCAGCAGCTCCGGACCAGGAGGAGATACGCAGTATTTT.

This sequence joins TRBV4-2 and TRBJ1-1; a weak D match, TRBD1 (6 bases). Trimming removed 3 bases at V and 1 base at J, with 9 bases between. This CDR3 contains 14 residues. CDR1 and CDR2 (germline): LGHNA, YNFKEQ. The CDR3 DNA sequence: TGTGCCAGCAGCCAGAGGACAGCGAACACTGAAGCTTTCTTT. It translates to CASSQRTANTEAFF.